A selection of T cell receptor beta chains follows, all from one sample in a study of T cells expressing NK-cell markers. TCRdb reanalyzed the 5' RACE reads, giving one entry per CDR3 protein sequence and no DNA. The repertoire table contains roughly 180,000 distinct CDR3 sequences. Sequences were obtained from blood T cells: a sorted CD56 or NKG2C T cell subset, CD4+ or CD8+ T cells, or bulk PBMC T cells (not recorded which). Source of these receptors: a man aged 18-75 years in good health. Each CDR3 is given with its conserved first and last residue. Fields, in order: CDR3 protein, V gene, J gene.

CASSESMVETQYF	TRBV7-9	TRBJ2-5
CASSISDGTLYGYTF	TRBV19	TRBJ1-2
CASRESTLANYGYTF	TRBV12-3/TRBV12-4	TRBJ1-2
CSARAIKGASYEQYF	TRBV20-1	TRBJ2-7
CASSLAWGGTGELFF	TRBV12-3/TRBV12-4	TRBJ2-2
CATSSTSGAVDTQYF	TRBV15	TRBJ2-3
CASSLTSQGPDTQYF	TRBV7-9	TRBJ2-3
CASSFSTGHYGYTF	TRBV27	TRBJ1-2
CALGGSGDTQYF	TRBV7-8	TRBJ2-3
CASRPDRVGYGYTF	TRBV2	TRBJ1-2
CSAPGLAGSTYEQYF	TRBV20-1	TRBJ2-7
CASSLGGDGNEQFF	TRBV7-9	TRBJ2-1
CSARTSGGLPRADTQYF	TRBV20-1	TRBJ2-3
CASSLTSGGRADTQYF	TRBV7-2	TRBJ2-3
CASWNRGGYQETQYF	TRBV5-1	TRBJ2-5
CASSLAIGGRFGGELFF	TRBV7-8	TRBJ2-2
CATSDPDRGLSGEQFF	TRBV24-1	TRBJ2-1
CASSPNEKLFF	TRBV7-8	TRBJ1-4
CATSRDRNRYTEAFF	TRBV15	TRBJ1-1
CASSLTDRYGYTF	TRBV12-3/TRBV12-4	TRBJ1-2
CASSQVLDYNSPLHF	TRBV3-1	TRBJ1-6
CASSRTGIEAFF	TRBV27	TRBJ1-1
CASSLMGYSTDTQYF	TRBV5-1	TRBJ2-3
CATGGGGTETQYF	TRBV15	TRBJ2-5
CASRPADTQYF	TRBV7-9	TRBJ2-3
CASSLELGKETQYF	TRBV12-3/TRBV12-4	TRBJ2-5
CASGLGAEETQYF	TRBV13	TRBJ2-5
CASSLRDTARDTQYF	TRBV27	TRBJ2-3
CASSGGTGGFTGELFF	TRBV12-3/TRBV12-4	TRBJ2-2
CASSLGDWVNTEAFF	TRBV7-9	TRBJ1-1
CASRGGFTYEQYF	TRBV2	TRBJ2-7
CASSSPDSRGDTQYF	TRBV7-9	TRBJ2-3
CASSLIGPLVYNEQFF	TRBV27	TRBJ2-1
CASSTGYNEQFF	TRBV3-1	TRBJ2-1
CASSISANSPLHF	TRBV19	TRBJ1-6
CASSISPLAGVVTDTQYF	TRBV6-5	TRBJ2-3